Following are 19 T cell receptor beta chains from one sample sequenced in a study of regulatory T cells in long-lasting Graves disease (dated by TCRdb to 2020 to 2022). Interpreted using the paper, the time point label stands for: newly diagnosed GD, antithyroid drugs for less than 3 months. For both TCR sequencing and RNA sequencing, RNA was extracted from PBMCs in TRIzol. The method behind the library was multiplex PCR. The reads were generated on an Illumina HiSeq 4000. To build TCR beta libraries, CDR3 regions were amplified by Arm-PCR using iRepertoire HTBI primers. The raw public reads went through TCRdb reprocessing: fastp at Q25, MiXCR clone calling, in-frame beta chains kept. Each CDR3 protein gets just one entry, which takes the most common genes and DNA from the rows behind it. Present in this sample are 420,000 or so distinct CDR3 sequences, less than 20% of which were seen just once. In total, the top ten clones hold about 23% of the sample.

These data also formed part of another study, on T cells in Graves' hyperthyroidism and ophthalmopathy.

The sequencing used peripheral blood mononuclear cells (PBMCs), collected at new diagnosis, from a patient treated with antithyroid drugs. These receptors came from a woman aged 18-29 years with Graves disease. Donor details come from another sample of the same person, matched by shared clones.

The J gene is TRBJ2-7, the V gene TRBV4-2; D is ambiguous. CDR1 is LGHNA and CDR2 is YNFKEQ in the germline V gene. This CDR3 contains 14 residues. Trimming took 1 base from V and 4 from J, leaving 11 bases between them. The CDR3 DNA reads as TGTGCCAGCAGCCAAGTGGACCCCGTATACGAGCAGTACTTC. It yields the protein CASSQVDPVYEQYF.

V usage is TRBV3-1 and J usage is TRBJ2-7; D unresolved. V shed 4 bases and J shed 3 bases, with 10 bases lying between them. The CDR3 runs to 13 residues. The germline V gene encodes CDR1 LGHDT and CDR2 YNNKEL (reference sequence). The CDR3 loop reads CASSPPGVYEQYF. DNA for the CDR3: TGTGCCAGCAGCCCCCCAGGTGTCTACGAGCAGTACTTC.

The sample holds many counts of this clonotype. The rearrangement uses TRBV5-6 and TRBJ1-1; D gene unclear. Germline loops: CDR1 SGHDT, CDR2 YYEEEE. The CDR3 sequence is 15 residues long. V lost 2 bases, J lost 3 bases, and 14 bases lay in between. DNA for the CDR3: TGTGCCAGCAGCTTCGTAGGGCCACGGGACACTGAAGCTTTCTTT. It encodes CASSFVGPRDTEAFF.

This clonotype was found many times. The rearrangement uses TRBV28 and TRBJ2-3, with 9 nucleotides matching TRBD1. Germline CDR1 is MDHEN and CDR2 is SYDVKM. This CDR3 comprises 15 residues. Losses at the gene ends were 1 base for V and 4 bases for J; bases not matched to a gene: 3. CDR3 loop: CASSLFGTGSDTQYF. DNA for the CDR3: TGTGCCAGCAGTTTATTCGGGACAGGGTCAGATACGCAGTATTTT.

This clonotype showed up just a few times. The V and J genes are TRBV4-3 and TRBJ2-7; D tentatively fits TRBD1 or TRBD2 (5 bases each). The V end lost 0 bases, the J end lost 3 bases, and 12 bases lay between the germline ends. The CDR3 totals 15 residues. The V gene's germline CDR1 is LGHNA and CDR2 YSLEER. The CDR3 bases are TGCGCCAGCAGCCAAGATAGGGACCATTACTACGAGCAGTACTTC. The encoded protein is CASSQDRDHYYEQYF.

J is TRBJ1-2 and V is TRBV5-5, with D hard to call. The ends were cut back, 5 bases at V and 4 bases at J, with 18 bases in the middle. This CDR3 contains 15 residues. The germline V gene encodes CDR1 SGHKS and CDR2 YYEKEE (reference sequence). As DNA, the CDR3 is TGTGCCAGCAGGGCCGGACCGGCCCTAGGCTATGGCTACACCTTC. Amino acid sequence: CASRAGPALGYGYTF.

V usage is TRBV12-5 and J usage is TRBJ2-3; D is uncertain. Germline lookup yields CDR1 LGHNT and CDR2 FRNRAP. V lost 6 bases and J 4 bases, leaving 8 bases between the germline ends. The CDR3 is 12 amino acids. CDR3 protein: CASGQNPDTQYF. The CDR3 nucleotides read TGTGCTAGTGGCCAAAACCCAGATACGCAGTATTTT.

This clonotype has ten or more counts. The gene calls are TRBV28 and TRBJ1-2; D call uncertain. Per germline, CDR1 MDHEN and CDR2 SYDVKM. Trimming left V 4 bases short and J 4 bases short, with 10 bases between. There are 13 residues in the CDR3. The CDR3 region is CASSYLRSYGYTF. The CDR3 DNA follows: TGTGCCAGCAGTTACCTCCGGAGCTATGGCTACACCTTC.

This clonotype was observed at least ten times. The chain couples TRBV18 to TRBJ2-1; D remains ambiguous. The CDR3 loop spans 14 amino acids. From germline, CDR1 is KGHSH and CDR2 LQKENI. V lost 0 bases and J lost 8, with 11 bases in between. DNA of the CDR3: TGTGCCAGCTCACCACCGTCTGGGTGGGATGAGCAGTTCTTC. Its translation: CASSPPSGWDEQFF.

In this sample, this clonotype turned up a few times. The chain recombines TRBV29-1 with TRBJ2-3; D ambiguous. This CDR3 has 10 residues. Germline V gene data show CDR1 as SQVTM and CDR2 as ANQGSEA. Between the trimmed V and J ends, which lost 3 bases and 7 bases, there was a span of 5 bases. The CDR3: CSVDSYTQYF. Here the CDR3 DNA reads TGCAGCGTTGATAGTTATACGCAGTATTTT.

In its sample, this clonotype was seen many times. The CDR3 sequence is CASSYARDTRNEKLFF. The CDR3 bases are TGTGCCAGCAGTTACGCACGAGACACACGTAATGAAAAACTGTTTTTT. The chain employs TRBV6-5 and TRBJ1-4; D not certain. The CDR3 sequence is 16 residues long. Germline lookup yields CDR1 MNHEY and CDR2 SVGAGI. Trimming left V 2 bases short and J 4 bases short, with 14 bases between.

In this sample, this clonotype turned up a few times. This chain connects TRBV10-3 to TRBJ2-5; D is possibly TRBD1 (5 bases). Trimming pared 0 bases from V and 4 bases from J, leaving 9 bases between. CDR1 ENHRY and CDR2 SYGVKD come from the germline V gene. This CDR3 region has 14 residues. The CDR3 nucleotides read TGTGCCATCAGTGAGTCCTACCAGGGAGAGACCCAGTACTTC. Its protein product is CAISESYQGETQYF.

This clonotype was observed a handful of times. The chain is built from TRBV10-3 and TRBJ2-7; TRBD2 aligns across 8 bases. Germline CDR1 and CDR2: ENHRY and SYGVKD. CDR3 size: 13 residues. The trim removed 6 bases at V and 2 bases at J, leaving 3 bases unmatched. CDR3: CAIRLAEPYEQYF. CDR3 sequence (DNA): TGTGCCATCAGACTAGCGGAACCCTACGAGCAGTACTTC.

The sample holds a few counts of this clonotype. V is TRBV20-1 and J is TRBJ2-1; D may be TRBD1 or TRBD2 (5 bases each). This CDR3 is 14 amino acids long. V was pared by 1 base and J by 6 bases, with 13 bases between. Per the germline V gene, CDR1 is DFQATT and CDR2 is SNEGSKA (reference sequence). The CDR3 nucleotides are TGCAGTGCTAGAGGTAGCGAGGGACCCAATGAGCAGTTCTTC. Its protein is CSARGSEGPNEQFF.

This clonotype was seen more than once but under ten times. V gene TRBV11-2 combines with J gene TRBJ1-1; no clear D gene. V lost 3 bases to trimming and J lost 3 bases, with 14 bases between them. CDR1 and CDR2 (germline): SGHAT, FQNNGV. The CDR3 contains 15 residues. CDR3 DNA: TGTGCCAGCAGCTTTCGACACGTGGGAGACACTGAAGCTTTCTTT. Its protein product is CASSFRHVGDTEAFF.

Note on this clonotype: A read error is possible here, since a much larger clone lies one base away. The V call is TRBV2, the J call TRBJ2-7, with 7 bases lining up with TRBD2. Germline CDR1 is SNHLY and CDR2 is FYNNEI. The CDR3 extends over 14 amino acids. CDR3 nucleotide sequence: TGTGCCAGCAACGGGGAGGGAATACTCTACGAGCTGTACTTC. It is translated as CASNGEGILYELYF.

This clonotype occurred many times. The chain carries TRBV7-2 and TRBJ2-7; D is undetermined. Trimming stripped 1 base from V and 2 bases from J, with 6 bases between. CDR1 and CDR2 from the germline V gene are SGHTA and FQGNSA. The CDR3 runs 13 residues. The CDR3 nucleotides are TGTGCCAGCAGCTTAGGGCTAGCCTACGAGCAGTACTTC. Protein product: CASSLGLAYEQYF.

This clonotype was seen repeatedly, ten times or more. This rearrangement joins TRBV2 to TRBJ2-3; the D gene is possibly TRBD2 (5 bases). The DNA matches TRBJ2-5 better at its end, which makes the J call doubtful. CDR1 and CDR2 from the germline V gene are SNHLY and FYNNEI. The CDR3 spans 14 residues. The CDR3 sequence is CASSVSLVPETQYF. In nucleotides, the CDR3 is TGTGCCAGCAGCGTTTCACTAGTTCCAGAGACCCAGTACTTC.

This clonotype has at least ten counts. J is TRBJ2-7 and V is TRBV7-2; 15 positions agree with TRBD2. With 5 bases clipped from V and 7 bases from J, the junction kept 3 bases outside the gene matches. The length of the CDR3 is 14 residues. Germline V gene lookup returns CDR1 SGHTA and CDR2 FQGNSA. This CDR3 reads CASSPGLAGGEQYF. The DNA of the CDR3 is TGTGCCAGCAGCCCGGGACTAGCGGGAGGAGAGCAGTACTTC. Full variable domain (rest looked up from reference TRBV7-2 and TRBJ2-7): GAGVSQSPSNKVTEKGKDVELRCDPISGHTALYWYRQSLGQGLEFLIYFQGNSAPDKSGLPSDRFSAERTGGSVSTLTIQRTQQEDSAVYLCASSPGLAGGEQYFGPGTRLTVT.